Listed below are T cell receptor beta chains from one sample, sequenced in a study of cytomegalovirus exposure and HLA in healthy donors. Some clones are missing from TCRdb's copy, which holds only in-frame ones; the method was immunoSEQ multiplex PCR. The top ten hold under 10% of the sample, which has more than 75,000 clones, 65% to 75% seen once. Sequences were obtained from PBMCs. These receptors were taken from a man aged 40-49 years in good health and CMV-seropositive. Both conserved end residues are part of each CDR3. The D gene is left open where the match is weak. The size of a clone is reported for some rows only, either as once, few or many, or as a class for expanded clones.

d_gene	abundance	v_gene	j_gene	CDR3aa	CDR3nt
.	.	TRBV5-8	TRBJ2-7	CASRTDYSYEQYF	TGTGCCAGCAGGACTGACTACTCCTACGAGCAGTACTTC
TRBD2	.	TRBV19	TRBJ2-7	CARENWTSGGTSLYEQYF	TGTGCCAGGGAGAATTGGACTAGCGGGGGTACCTCTCTGTACGAGCAGTACTTC
TRBD1	.	TRBV30	TRBJ2-1	CAWDLGTATYNEQFF	TGTGCCTGGGACCTAGGGACAGCAACCTACAATGAGCAGTTCTTC
.	few	TRBV11-2	TRBJ2-1	CASSLVPGTGTYNEQFF	TGTGCCAGCAGCTTAGTGCCCGGGACTGGAACCTACAATGAGCAGTTCTTC
.	.	TRBV7-2	TRBJ1-4	CASSPTRGVSEKLFF	TGTGCCAGCAGCCCAACGCGGGGTGTAAGTGAAAAACTGTTTTTT
TRBD1	.	TRBV27	TRBJ2-6	CASKTGGGGANVLTF	TGTGCCAGCAAAACAGGGGGCGGTGGGGCCAACGTCCTGACTTTC
.	few	TRBV6-1	TRBJ2-5	CASSVLGGQETQYF	TGTGCCAGCAGTGTCCTCGGCGGGCAAGAGACCCAGTACTTC
.	.	TRBV10-1	TRBJ2-7	CASRAGYEQYF	TGCGCCAGCCGTGCGGGATACGAGCAGTACTTC
.	many	TRBV11-2	TRBJ1-3	CASSLGASSSGNTIYF	TGTGCCAGCAGCTTAGGGGCGTCGAGCTCTGGAAACACCATATATTTT
TRBD1	.	TRBV5-4	TRBJ1-4	CASSLMGTGNNEKLFF	TGTGCCAGCAGCTTGATGGGGACAGGGAATAATGAAAAACTGTTTTTT
.	.	TRBV2	TRBJ2-7	CASSPTVEYEQYF	TGTGCCAGCAGTCCGACCGTGGAGTACGAGCAGTACTTC
TRBD1	.	TRBV27	TRBJ2-7	CASSLTGGRGEQYF	TGTGCCAGCAGTTTAACAGGGGGCAGGGGCGAGCAGTACTTC
.	.	TRBV29-1	TRBJ1-1	CSVEGLGREGGTEAFF	TGCAGCGTTGAAGGCCTAGGAAGGGAAGGGGGCACTGAAGCTTTCTTT
TRBD2	.	TRBV7-3	TRBJ2-7	CASSPLAGSYEQYF	TGTGCCAGCAGCCCCCTAGCGGGGTCCTACGAGCAGTACTTC
TRBD1	.	TRBV2	TRBJ1-2	CASSEATGDPHGYTF	TGTGCCAGCAGTGAAGCCACAGGGGACCCGCATGGCTACACCTTC
.	.	TRBV5-1	TRBJ2-3	CASSLWGLITDTQYF	TGCGCCAGCAGCCTCTGGGGGCTAATCACAGATACGCAGTATTTT
TRBD2	.	TRBV27	TRBJ2-7	CASSLSGGGGTYEQYF	TGTGCCAGCAGTCTTTCCGGGGGGGGCGGTACCTACGAGCAGTACTTC
.	.	TRBV10-2	TRBJ2-2	CATRGGANTGELFF	TGCGCCACAAGAGGGGGAGCGAACACCGGGGAGCTGTTTTTT
.	once	TRBV19	TRBJ1-2	CASSQSDRLYGYTF	TGTGCCAGTAGCCAATCAGACAGGCTCTATGGCTACACCTTC
TRBD1	.	TRBV5-1	TRBJ2-3	CASGPGQVWTDTQYF	TGCGCCAGCGGCCCTGGACAGGTGTGGACAGATACGCAGTATTTT
.	.	TRBV12-5	TRBJ2-7	CASGLVQGSSYEQYF	TGTGCTAGTGGTTTGGTGCAGGGCAGTTCCTACGAGCAGTACTTC
.	.	TRBV6-5	TRBJ1-2	CASSYSPGGDYGYTF	TGTGCCAGCAGTTACTCTCCGGGGGGCGACTATGGCTACACCTTC
.	.	TRBV4-3	TRBJ2-1	CASSQGSYNEQFF	TGCGCCAGCAGCCAAGGCAGCTACAATGAGCAGTTCTTC
TRBD1	.	TRBV23-1	TRBJ2-7	CASSHRGRGCEQYF	TGCGCCAGCAGTCACAGGGGGCGAGGGTGCGAGCAGTACTTC
TRBD1	.	TRBV7-9	TRBJ1-3	CASSSPGQFSYSGNTIYF	TGTGCCAGCAGCTCACCGGGACAGTTCTCCTACTCTGGAAACACCATATATTTT
TRBD1	.	TRBV7-8	TRBJ1-2	CASSWDSPDYGYTF	TGTGCCAGCAGCTGGGACAGCCCTGACTATGGCTACACCTTC
TRBD1	few	TRBV6-5	TRBJ1-1	CASSFSHRTGGQIF	TGTGCCAGCAGTTTCTCGCACCGGACAGGGGGCCAGATCTTT
TRBD2	.	TRBV7-2	TRBJ2-1	CASSLVAGGPSYNEQFF	TGTGCCAGCAGCTTAGTAGCGGGAGGGCCTTCCTACAATGAGCAGTTCTTC
TRBD1	.	TRBV4-1	TRBJ2-1	CASSQPGQSSYNEQFF	TGCGCCAGCAGCCAGCCGGGACAGAGCTCCTACAATGAGCAGTTCTTC
.	.	TRBV6-1	TRBJ2-7	CASSWGLAGREQYF	TGTGCCAGCAGTTGGGGGCTAGCCGGAAGGGAGCAGTACTTC
.	few	TRBV30	TRBJ1-2	CAWSVPPGNGYTF	TGTGCCTGGAGTGTACCCCCCGGGAACGGCTACACCTTC
TRBD1	.	TRBV7-3	TRBJ2-1	CASSRGQGLEQFF	TGTGCCAGCAGCAGGGGACAGGGACTTGAGCAGTTCTTC
.	few	TRBV7-2	TRBJ2-2	CASSSDTGELFF	TGTGCCAGCAGCTCGGACACCGGGGAGCTGTTTTTT
.	.	TRBV6-6	TRBJ2-7	CASSYVGQGKYEQYF	TGTGCCAGCAGTTACGTAGGGCAGGGAAAATACGAGCAGTACTTC
TRBD1	.	TRBV6-6	TRBJ2-2	CASRTGGVTGELFF	TGTGCCAGCAGGACAGGGGGCGTAACCGGGGAGCTGTTTTTT
.	.	TRBV6-1	TRBJ2-5	CASSEPLVGRTETQYF	TGTGCCAGCAGTGAACCGTTGGTGGGGAGGACAGAGACCCAGTACTTC
TRBD1	once	TRBV4-1	TRBJ1-1	CASSPGDRGSTEAFF	TGCGCCAGCAGCCCAGGGGACAGGGGGAGCACTGAAGCTTTCTTT
.	few	TRBV27	TRBJ1-4	CASKGLETADEKLFF	TGTGCCAGCAAGGGTTTGGAGACAGCAGATGAAAAACTGTTTTTT
TRBD1	once	TRBV29-1	TRBJ1-1	CSVAGTGEGEAFF	TGCAGCGTCGCCGGGACAGGGGAAGGAGAAGCTTTCTTT
TRBD1	.	TRBV6-1	TRBJ2-1	CASSGGQSYNEQFF	TGTGCCAGCAGTGGGGGACAGTCCTACAATGAGCAGTTCTTC
.	.	TRBV11-3	TRBJ2-7	CASSFGAEGLYEQYF	TGTGCCAGCAGCTTCGGAGCGGAGGGCCTTTACGAGCAGTACTTC
TRBD1	few	TRBV6-1	TRBJ1-4	CASTEIRGAGEKLFF	TGTGCCAGCACCGAAATCAGGGGGGCTGGGGAAAAACTGTTTTTT
.	.	TRBV11-2	TRBJ2-7	CASSPKQYEQYF	TGTGCCAGCAGCCCCAAACAATACGAGCAGTACTTC
.	.	TRBV2	TRBJ1-2	CASSERAPRSYGYTF	TGTGCCAGCAGTGAGAGGGCCCCGAGATCCTATGGCTACACCTTC
.	.	TRBV10-3	TRBJ1-5	CAISESQVTQPQHF	TGTGCCATCAGTGAGTCCCAGGTTACTCAGCCCCAGCATTTT
.	many	TRBV19	TRBJ1-5	CASNDRSNQPQHF	TGTGCCAGTAACGACAGATCTAATCAGCCCCAGCATTTT
TRBD1	few	TRBV14	TRBJ1-4	CASSQDWGQGAEKLFF	TGTGCCAGCAGCCAAGATTGGGGACAGGGGGCTGAAAAACTGTTTTTT
TRBD1	.	TRBV9	TRBJ2-7	CASSGQGSSYEQYF	TGTGCCAGCAGCGGACAGGGGAGCTCCTACGAGCAGTACTTC
TRBD1	.	TRBV9	TRBJ2-5	CASSVGQGTETQYF	TGTGCCAGCAGCGTAGGACAGGGGACAGAGACCCAGTACTTC
TRBD1	.	TRBV19	TRBJ1-2	CASSATRTGGYGYTF	TGTGCCAGTAGTGCCACCAGGACAGGGGGCTATGGCTACACCTTC
TRBD1	.	TRBV30	TRBJ1-2	CAWSRGQGANYGYTF	TGTGCCTGGAGTCGGGGACAGGGCGCTAACTATGGCTACACCTTC
.	.	TRBV5-1	TRBJ1-1	CASSGTGTEAFF	TGCGCCAGCAGCGGCACAGGGACTGAAGCTTTCTTT
.	.	TRBV6-5	TRBJ2-5	CASRQGLSMETQYF	TGTGCCAGCAGACAGGGATTATCGATGGAGACCCAGTACTTC
.	.	TRBV18	TRBJ1-2	CASSPPGGGSYGYTF	TGTGCCAGCTCACCACCGGGAGGGGGTAGCTATGGCTACACCTTC
.	.	TRBV4-1	TRBJ2-3	CATKRSGLHTDTQYF	TGCGCCACCAAGAGATCTGGACTACACACAGATACGCAGTATTTT
.	.	TRBV7-3	TRBJ2-3	CASSSGASTDTQYF	TGTGCCAGCAGCTCAGGGGCTAGCACAGATACGCAGTATTTT
.	.	TRBV7-2	TRBJ1-5	CASSLALGGEFSNQPQHF	TGTGCCAGCAGCTTAGCGCTCGGAGGGGAATTTAGCAATCAGCCCCAGCATTTT
.	.	TRBV4-3	TRBJ2-7	CASSQGVARGEQYF	TGCGCCAGCAGCCAAGGAGTCGCCCGAGGCGAGCAGTACTTC